This T cell receptor beta chain is from a study of T cell responses to AZD1222 COVID-19 vaccine. V was shortened by 1 base and J by 0 bases, with 4 bases between the two germline ends. This CDR3 is 13 amino acids long. Germline CDR1 is SGHRS and CDR2 is YFSETQ. General study results and limits: The study identified only five to seven AZD1222 recipients as seropositive at baseline. Among the donors, most were white British and more were female, and clonal diversity was possibly underestimated.

The protocol was immunoSEQ multiplex PCR, while the TCRdb copy is restricted to in-frame clones and leaves out a portion. The sample has fewer than 200,000 clones, approximately 88% seen once. Turning to this clone: Antigen: not known.

The chain uses TRBV5-1 and TRBJ1-1; D call uncertain. Sequencing was performed on peripheral blood, taken 28 days after the second AZD1222 dose. The receptor was derived from an adult who received the AZD1222 COVID-19 vaccine. For the CDR3, the DNA is TGCGCCAGCAGCTTGAACGTGAACACTGAAGCTTTCTTT. Encoded protein: CASSLNVNTEAFF.